Sequencing of this TCR beta chain was carried out in a study of cytomegalovirus exposure and HLA in healthy donors. The PCR had 60 Vbeta and 13 Jbeta primers. Profiling relied on immunoSEQ multiplex PCR, and the TCRdb table lists in-frame clones only, not all of them. Altogether some 150,000 clones are present, approximately 82% being singletons, with the ten largest covering roughly 2.1%. Source material: PBMCs. The receptor was isolated from a woman between 40 and 50 years old in good health and CMV-seronegative.

The DNA for the CDR3 is TGTGCCAGCAGACGACGGTTTGGAGCCAATCAGCCCCAGCATTTT. Its translation is CASRRRFGANQPQHF. The chain links TRBV28 to TRBJ1-5; no clear D. CDR3 length: 15 amino acids. Trimming stripped 6 bases from V and 3 bases from J, with 15 bases between. Germline assignment: CDR1 MDHEN and CDR2 SYDVKM.